The following is a T cell receptor (beta chain) sequence with its context. V lost 4 bases and J lost 6; bases outside the gene matches: 7. This CDR3 has 15 residues. Germline V gene data show CDR1 as LNHNV and CDR2 as YYDKDF (reference sequence). Those who participated ranged in age from about 18 to 89 years and resided in roughly 26 US areas. This record comes from a study of blood T cell repertoires in COVID-19. Study-wide background: The United States, Italy and Spain were the sources of the acute and convalescent COVID-19 samples.

Assay: immunoSEQ multiplex PCR; the TCRdb copy retains only in-frame clones and omits some. The sample lists 150,000 to 200,000 clones; more than 70% were seen once. The chain joins TRBV15 to TRBJ2-1, with 9 bases lining up with TRBD2. The source of this sequence is a man in his 60s who had recovered from COVID-19. Sequenced input: PBMCs or T cells enriched from blood (not recorded which). The CDR3 reads CATSISGRSANEQFF. In DNA form, the CDR3 reads TGTGCCACCAGCATCAGCGGGAGGAGCGCCAATGAGCAGTTCTTC.